This T cell receptor beta chain was found in a study of regulatory T cells in long-lasting Graves disease (dated by TCRdb to the early 2020s). Context from the whole study: Antithyroid drugs had been taken for less than 3 months by newly diagnosed Graves' disease patients. This study used TCR sequencing and RNA sequencing of peripheral blood to compare persistent Graves' disease patients against newly diagnosed Graves' disease patients. The study was registered as a clinical trial and conducted in China. TCR sequencing covered some 13 persistent and approximately 20 newly diagnosed Graves' disease patients, around 33 samples in total. Results the study describes overall, beyond this receptor: Only peripheral blood was studied, because thyroid tissue, the primary lesion, was inaccessible. TRBV28, TRBJ1-2 and TRBJ2-5 were preferentially used in persistent disease, while TRBV20-1 and TRBJ2-1 were favored in newly diagnosed disease. The small sample size was acknowledged by the authors as a limitation that may reduce accuracy. Only the TCR beta chain was sequenced and analyzed. Persistent patients shared more public clonotypes among themselves (under 3,000) than newly diagnosed patients did (about 1,000). Compared with newly diagnosed patients, patients with persistent Graves' disease had lower TCR Shannon entropy and fewer highly expanded clones, which suggests clonal expansion.

Libraries were constructed by multiplex PCR. These reads were obtained on an Illumina HiSeq 4000. To build TCR beta libraries, CDR3 regions were amplified by Arm-PCR using iRepertoire HTBI primers. Gel purification was performed on PCR products prior to sequencing. In the paper's pipeline: Across samples, 60 to 75 TRBV and 15 or so TRBJ segments were identified and used for gene usage analysis of CDR3 amino acid clonotypes. Filtered high-quality paired reads were merged into contigs using COPE and FqMerger. Contigs were aligned with BLAST to IMGT TRBV, TRBD and TRBJ reference genes, and CDR3 was defined per IMGT. Highly expanded clones were defined as clonotypes with a frequency above 0.1%. Repertoire diversity was measured by Shannon entropy, and V-J evenness by the Gini coefficient. A clonotype found in more than one individual was treated as public. The public sequencing data were trimmed at Q25 with fastp and processed into clonotypes with MiXCR by TCRdb, which kept only in-frame beta chains. Each CDR3 protein appears once, grouped with its most common genes and DNA. None of the V and J calls come from the authors' own analysis; TCRdb made them. The sample contains hundreds of thousands of distinct CDR3 sequences, around 16% of them found a single time. Of the sample, about 20% falls within the top ten clones.

The time point label, read with the paper, signifies: newly diagnosed GD, antithyroid drugs for less than 3 months. For both TCR sequencing and RNA sequencing, RNA was extracted from PBMCs in TRIzol. Graves' disease was diagnosed according to American Thyroid Association guidelines. Patients were recruited from an endocrinology department in Xi'an, China. From each patient, approximately 9.9 milliliters of peripheral blood was collected into an EDTA anticoagulant tube. Ficoll Paque Plus density gradient separation was used to isolate PBMCs, and no additional T cell sorting was done. RNA quality was checked with an Agilent 2100 Bioanalyzer and agarose gel, and concentration with a NanoDrop 2000. The CDR3 measures 15 amino acids from cysteine to phenylalanine. The sequence is cut down to CDR3 DNA, 45 bases in frame from base 1. The CDR1 and CDR2 encoded by the germline V gene (reference sequence) are LGHDT and YNNKEL.

A remark on this clonotype: It has no known antigen specificity. A junction end diverges from the germline sequence, so it may reflect a read error.

The sequencing here drew on peripheral blood mononuclear cells (PBMCs), taken at new diagnosis, from a patient treated with antithyroid drugs. The chain joins TRBV3-1 to TRBJ1-5, with no confident D gene call. This receptor was identified in a female donor with Graves disease. The nucleotides are TGTGCCAGCAGCCCATGGACGGGGAGCAGTCAGCCCCAGCATTTT. Its translation reads: CASSPWTGSSQPQHF.